These 2 T cell receptor beta chains were all obtained from the same sample, sequenced in a study of blood T cells in healthy people across ages. With a J-beta primer mix and a sample-barcoded 5' primer, a second PCR ran roughly 7 to 11 cycles. A single record per CDR3 protein comes from TCRdb applying MiXCR to the 5' RACE reads. Of around 1,000,000 distinct CDR3 sequences in the sample, almost 25% were seen once. This same sample was also part of a study on T cells of mothers and their children.

The sample taken for sequencing was blood. All receptors derive from a girl aged 2-10 years in good health.

The J gene is TRBJ2-1, the V gene TRBV7-9, with D hard to call. This CDR3 is 14 amino acids long. Trimming stripped 8 bases from V and 7 bases from J, with 18 bases between. Germline V gene data show CDR1 as SEHNR and CDR2 as FQNEAQ (reference sequence). CDR3 protein: CASGPTPLENEQFF. Written as DNA, the CDR3 is TGTGCCAGCGGCCCGACCCCTTTGGAGAATGAGCAGTTCTTC.

This clonotype has a single count. The rearrangement links TRBV20-1 to TRBJ1-2, with 8 bases lining up with TRBD1. The CDR3 consists of 12 residues. Germline CDR1 DFQATT, CDR2 SNEGSKA (reference sequence). Trimming cost V 7 bases and J 7 bases; bases outside gene matches: 8. CDR3 sequence: CSEGGRGPGYTF. The CDR3 DNA sequence: TGCAGTGAAGGGGGCAGGGGGCCTGGCTACACCTTC.